This T cell receptor beta chain appears in the sequencing data of a study of blood T cells in healthy people across ages. Aged roughly 6 to 95, donors were systemically healthy Caucasians from Russia. PBMCs, at least 7 million per sample, were isolated. Primers used in a second PCR of about 6 to 11 cycles were a sample-barcoded 5' primer and a J-beta primer mix. MiXCR was run by TCRdb on the 5' RACE reads, yielding one entry per CDR3 protein. The table records 1.5 million to 2 million distinct CDR3 sequences, over 25% of them present only once. This clonotype occurred many times. This TCR came from a woman aged 25 to 39 in good health. Sequencing input: blood.

For the CDR3, the DNA is TGCAGTGCTAGAAGGGGGGAAGAGACCCAGTACTTC. Protein: CSARRGEETQYF. J is TRBJ2-5 and V is TRBV20-1, with D tentatively TRBD1 or TRBD2 (6 bases each). Germline V gene data show CDR1 as DFQATT and CDR2 as SNEGSKA (reference sequence). This CDR3 spans 12 amino acids. V lost 2 bases and J 3 bases, leaving 7 bases between the germline ends.